Below, 24 T cell receptor beta chains from the same sample are listed, as sequenced in a study of T cell responses to AZD1222 COVID-19 vaccine. The protocol was immunoSEQ multiplex PCR, while the TCRdb copy is restricted to in-frame clones and leaves out a portion. This table has 150,000 to 200,000 clones, about 93% appearing once. The sample was peripheral blood, taken on day 0 of AZD1222 vaccination. These receptors were collected from an adult in good health.

V and J are TRBV10-3 and TRBJ1-2; D is ambiguous. The CDR3 is 15 amino acids. V lost 3 bases, J lost 0 bases, and 11 bases lay in between. Per the germline V gene, CDR1 is ENHRY and CDR2 is SYGVKD. CDR3 loop: CAISDLAPANYGYTF. CDR3 bases: TGTGCCATCAGTGACCTAGCGCCGGCTAACTATGGCTACACCTTC.

The chain carries TRBV5-1 and TRBJ1-2; TRBD1 is a possible D gene (6 bases). The CDR3 loop spans 12 amino acids. V was cut by 4 bases and J by 12 bases, with 16 bases left in between. Looked up from germline, CDR1 is SGHRS and CDR2 is YFSETQ. CDR3 bases: TGCGCCAGCAGCGATCCTACAGGGCCGGACACCTTC. This codes for CASSDPTGPDTF.

This chain uses TRBV19 with TRBJ1-2; tentative D call: TRBD1 (5 bases). The CDR3 runs 13 residues. Trimming stripped 7 bases from V and 2 bases from J, with 11 bases between. The germline gives CDR1 LNHDA, CDR2 SQIVND (reference sequence). The CDR3: CASTDSLNYGYTF. CDR3 coding DNA: TGTGCCAGTACCGACAGTCTCAACTATGGCTACACCTTC.

This clone was seen once. Here the CDR3 reads CASSPGVGGDYGYTF. The CDR3 nucleotides are TGTGCCAGCAGCCCCGGGGTAGGGGGAGACTATGGCTACACCTTC. The chain combines TRBV5-4 with TRBJ1-2; D perhaps matches TRBD1 (6 bases). CDR1 and CDR2 from the germline V gene are SGHNT and YYREEE (reference sequence). The CDR3 loop spans 15 amino acids. Trimming removed 4 bases from V and 3 bases from J, with 16 bases in between. Together with reference TRBV5-4 and TRBJ1-2, the CDR3 gives the full variable domain: ETGVTQSPTHLIKTRGQQVTLRCSSQSGHNTVSWYQQALGQGPQFIFQYYREEENGRGNFPPRFSGLQFPNYSSELNVNALELDDSALYLCASSPGVGGDYGYTFGSGTRLTVV.

In DNA, the CDR3 is TGTGCCAGCAAGGGACCAGGGTTTCGGAACACTGAAGCTTTCTTT. This translates into CASKGPGFRNTEAFF. The chain combines TRBV7-9 with TRBJ1-1; possible D gene TRBD1, 5 bases. With 7 bases removed from V and 1 base from J, the gap between germline ends came to 16 bases. CDR1 is SEHNR, CDR2 FQNEAQ, per germline (reference sequence). The CDR3 extends over 15 amino acids.

CDR3 DNA sequence: TGCGCCAGCAGCCACATGAATGGTCCCCAGCATTTT. Protein sequence: CASSHMNGPQHF. V is TRBV4-1 and J is TRBJ1-5; D gene uncertain. Trimming removed 3 bases from V and 10 bases from J, with 10 bases in between. The V gene's germline CDR1 is MGHRA and CDR2 YSYEKL. This CDR3 contains 12 residues.

This chain connects TRBV18 to TRBJ1-2; D not resolved. Looked up from germline, CDR1 is KGHSH and CDR2 is LQKENI. With 2 bases removed from V and 1 base from J, the gap between germline ends came to 8 bases. The CDR3 length is 14 residues. CDR3 in amino acids: CASSPNPGNYGYTF. In nucleotides, the CDR3 is TGTGCCAGCTCACCAAACCCGGGTAACTATGGCTACACCTTC.

V usage is TRBV11-2 and J usage is TRBJ1-2, with a weak D call TRBD1 (5 bases). The CDR3 loop spans 12 amino acids. Germline V gives CDR1 SGHAT, CDR2 FQNNGV. Trimming pared 5 bases from V and 4 bases from J, leaving 8 bases between. DNA for the CDR3: TGTGCCAGCAGCAATCAGGGCTATGGCTACACCTTC. Translation: CASSNQGYGYTF.

The chain combines TRBV6-5 with TRBJ2-3; 9 nucleotides align to TRBD1. This CDR3 has 15 amino acids. J lost 3 bases, V lost 0 bases, and 1 base had no gene match. CDR1 is MNHEY and CDR2 is SVGAGI in the germline V gene. In DNA form, the CDR3 reads TGTGCCAGCAGTTACTCGGACAGGGGAACAGATACGCAGTATTTT. It codes for CASSYSDRGTDTQYF.

This chain joins TRBV14 and TRBJ1-1, with D perhaps TRBD1 (6 bases). This CDR3 is built from 12 residues. V lost 3 bases to trimming and J lost 11 bases, with 13 bases between them. Germline V gene sequence: CDR1 SGHDN, CDR2 FVKESK. The CDR3 region is CASSHQTGRAFF. As DNA, the CDR3 is TGTGCCAGCAGCCACCAGACAGGCAGGGCTTTCTTT.

The chain has TRBV19 and TRBJ2-2; D not certain. This CDR3 contains 11 residues. CDR1 LNHDA and CDR2 SQIVND come from the germline V gene (reference sequence). The V end lost 4 bases, the J end lost 8 bases, and 5 bases lay between the germline ends. In DNA, the CDR3 is TGTGCCAGTAGTAATGAGGGGGAGCTGTTTTTT. This encodes CASSNEGELFF.

The CDR3 DNA reads TGTGCCAGCAGCGCTGGACAGGAGAGTTCGGCTTTCTTT. It encodes CASSAGQESSAFF. The chain links TRBV5-4 to TRBJ1-1; 7 bases fit TRBD1. Germline V gene data show CDR1 as SGHNT and CDR2 as YYREEE (reference sequence). CDR3 length equals 13 residues. Trimming cost V 4 bases and J 11 bases; bases outside gene matches: 11.

The V gene is TRBV2, the J gene TRBJ2-3, with D hard to call. CDR1 and CDR2 from the germline V gene are SNHLY and FYNNEI. With 7 bases removed from V and 2 bases from J, the gap between germline ends came to 10 bases. The CDR3 is 13 residues long. This CDR3 reads CASKPGLTDTQYF. CDR3 DNA sequence: TGTGCCAGCAAACCGGGCCTCACAGATACGCAGTATTTT.

The chain recombines TRBV5-1 with TRBJ2-2; 7 bases are shared with TRBD1. Germline-derived CDR1 and CDR2 are SGHRS and YFSETQ. V lost 2 bases to trimming and J lost 2 bases; unmatched junction nucleotides: 3. The CDR3 loop spans 15 amino acids. The CDR3 DNA reads TGCGCCAGCAGCTTAACAGGGGTAAACACCGGGGAGCTGTTTTTT. Translated: CASSLTGVNTGELFF.

The V call is TRBV7-2, the J call TRBJ1-2, with a possible D match to TRBD1 (6 bases). The CDR3 covers 15 residues. In germline, CDR1 is SGHTA, CDR2 FQGNSA. V was clipped by 4 bases and J by 0 bases, with 12 bases between them. The CDR3 DNA is TGTGCCAGCAGCTCTAGGGGGGCCTCTAACTATGGCTACACCTTC. Translating gives CASSSRGASNYGYTF.

The CDR3 coding sequence is TGTGCCAGCAGCCAACGCTTGGGACAGAGCTCTGGAAACACCATATATTTT. As protein: CASSQRLGQSSGNTIYF. This chain connects TRBV3-1 (or the pseudogene TRBV3-2) to TRBJ1-3; 7 bases are shared with TRBD1. Germline V gives CDR1 LGHDT, CDR2 YNNKEL (reference sequence). The CDR3 covers 17 residues. Losses at the gene ends were 2 bases for V and 0 bases for J; bases not matched to a gene: 7.

In this sample, this clone turned up once. The same CDR3 is also encoded by other DNA sequences in this sample. The chain has TRBV20-1 and TRBJ1-1; D is unclear. Trimming took off 3 bases at V and 3 bases at J, with 5 bases between the two ends. This CDR3 has 11 amino acids. CDR1 and CDR2 from the germline V gene are DFQATT and SNEGSKA (reference sequence). The CDR3 region has the DNA TGCAGTGCTAGCAGCTACACTGAAGCTTTCTTT. Amino acids: CSASSYTEAFF.

The chain links TRBV5-5 to TRBJ2-5, with D unresolved. V was shortened by 6 bases and J by 1 base, with 10 bases between the two germline ends. The germline V gene encodes CDR1 SGHKS and CDR2 YYEKEE (reference sequence). This CDR3 is 13 amino acids long. This CDR3 reads CASTPGVQETQYF. In DNA, the CDR3 is TGTGCCAGCACCCCTGGGGTCCAAGAGACCCAGTACTTC. The entire variable domain, with the rest obtained from reference TRBV5-5 and TRBJ2-5, is as follows: DAGVTQSPTHLIKTRGQQVTLRCSPISGHKSVSWYQQVLGQGPQFIFQYYEKEERGRGNFPDRFSARQFPNYSSELNVNALLLGDSALYLCASTPGVQETQYFGPGTRLLVL.

This clone was observed once. DNA of the CDR3: TGTGCCAGCAGGCGAGAGCAGGTAACATACGAGCAGTACTTC. Its translation: CASRREQVTYEQYF. The gene calls are TRBV28 and TRBJ2-7; D unresolved. The CDR3 is 14 amino acids. Germline V gives CDR1 MDHEN, CDR2 SYDVKM. V lost 6 bases and J lost 4, with 16 bases in between. Supplemented by reference TRBV28 and TRBJ2-7, the full variable domain reads DVKVTQSSRYLVKRTGEKVFLECVQDMDHENMFWYRQDPGLGLRLIYFSYDVKMKEKGDIPEGYSVSREKKERFSLILESASTNQTSMYLCASRREQVTYEQYFGPGTRLTVT.

This clone was counted once. The chain couples TRBV19 to TRBJ1-5; D unresolved. CDR1 LNHDA and CDR2 SQIVND come from the germline V gene (reference sequence). The CDR3 covers 13 residues. V lost 3 bases to trimming and J lost 4 bases, with 7 bases between them. The CDR3 spells CASSISLNQPQHF. CDR3 coding DNA: TGTGCCAGTAGTATCTCCTTGAATCAGCCCCAGCATTTT.

This chain links TRBV6-5 with TRBJ2-1; 10 nucleotides line up with TRBD2. CDR3 size: 14 residues. The junction had 6 bases not matched to a gene; V was cut back by 6 bases and J by 7 bases. Germline CDR1 reads MNHEY; CDR2 reads SVGAGI. The CDR3: CASRDLAGANEQFF. CDR3 in DNA: TGTGCCAGCAGGGATCTAGCGGGAGCTAATGAGCAGTTCTTC.

Turning to this clone: A read error may account for a junction end that differs from germline. This chain connects TRBV7-9 to TRBJ2-7; weak D call: TRBD2 (5 bases). The length of the CDR3 is 15 residues. Germline-derived CDR1 and CDR2 are SEHNR and FQNEAQ (reference sequence). The CDR3 DNA reads TGTGCCAGCAGCCTAGCCGCGGTCCAGACGACCGAGCAGTACTTC. As protein: CASSLAAVQTTEQYF.

The J gene is TRBJ1-1, the V gene TRBV2; D ambiguous. This CDR3 contains 13 residues. Germline V CDR1 and CDR2: SNHLY, FYNNEI. V was shortened by 4 bases and J by 0 bases, with 6 bases between the two germline ends. CDR3 loop: CASSARMNTEAFF. The CDR3 DNA is TGTGCCAGCAGTGCCAGGATGAACACTGAAGCTTTCTTT.

This chain links TRBV7-8 with TRBJ1-6; a weak D match, TRBD1 (5 bases). Germline lookup yields CDR1 SGHVS and CDR2 FQNEAQ. Trimming cost V 5 bases and J 7 bases, with 12 bases left between them. The CDR3 extends over 14 amino acids. CDR3: CASSPTAGNSPLHF. The CDR3 DNA follows: TGTGCCAGCAGCCCGACAGCCGGAAATTCACCCCTCCACTTT. Full variable domain (rest looked up from reference TRBV7-8 and TRBJ1-6): GAGVSQSPRYKVAKRGQDVALRCDPISGHVSLFWYQQALGQGPEFLTYFQNEAQLDKSGLPSDRFFAERPEGSVSTLKIQRTQQEDSAVYLCASSPTAGNSPLHFGNGTRLTVT.